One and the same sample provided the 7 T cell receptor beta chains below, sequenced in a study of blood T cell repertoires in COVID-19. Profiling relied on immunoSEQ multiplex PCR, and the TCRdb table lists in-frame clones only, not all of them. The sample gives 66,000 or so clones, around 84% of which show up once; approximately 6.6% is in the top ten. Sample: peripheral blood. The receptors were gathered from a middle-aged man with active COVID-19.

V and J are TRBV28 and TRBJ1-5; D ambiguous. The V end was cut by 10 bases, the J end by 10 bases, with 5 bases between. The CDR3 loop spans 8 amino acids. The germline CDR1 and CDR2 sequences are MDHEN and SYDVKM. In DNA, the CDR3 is TGTGCCACCTCCCCCCAGCATTTT. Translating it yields CATSPQHF.

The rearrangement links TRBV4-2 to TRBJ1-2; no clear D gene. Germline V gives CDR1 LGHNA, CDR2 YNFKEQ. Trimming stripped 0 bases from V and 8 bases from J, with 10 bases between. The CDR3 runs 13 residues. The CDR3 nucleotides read TGTGCCAGCAGCCAAGAGCTAAATCGGGGCTACACCTTC. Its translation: CASSQELNRGYTF.

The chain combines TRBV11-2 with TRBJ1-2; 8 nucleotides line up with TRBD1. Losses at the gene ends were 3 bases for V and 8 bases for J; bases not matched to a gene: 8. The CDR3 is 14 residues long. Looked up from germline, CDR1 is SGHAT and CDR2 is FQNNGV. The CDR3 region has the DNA TGTGCCAGCAGCTTCGGACAGGGTCTGTGGGGCTACACCTTC. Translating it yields CASSFGQGLWGYTF.

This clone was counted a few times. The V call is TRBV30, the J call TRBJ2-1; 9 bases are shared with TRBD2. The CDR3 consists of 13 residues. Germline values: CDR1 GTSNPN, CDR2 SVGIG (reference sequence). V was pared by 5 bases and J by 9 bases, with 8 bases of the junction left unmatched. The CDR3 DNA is TGTGCCTGGTCCATAGCGGGAGTGGCTGAGCAGTTCTTC. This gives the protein CAWSIAGVAEQFF.

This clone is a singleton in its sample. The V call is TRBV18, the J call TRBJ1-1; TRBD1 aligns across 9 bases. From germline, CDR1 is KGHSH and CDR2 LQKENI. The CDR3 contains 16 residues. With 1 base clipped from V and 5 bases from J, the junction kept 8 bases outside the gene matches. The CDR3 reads CASSPQGQGGSTEAFF. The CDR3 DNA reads TGTGCCAGCTCACCACAGGGACAGGGAGGAAGTACTGAAGCTTTCTTT.

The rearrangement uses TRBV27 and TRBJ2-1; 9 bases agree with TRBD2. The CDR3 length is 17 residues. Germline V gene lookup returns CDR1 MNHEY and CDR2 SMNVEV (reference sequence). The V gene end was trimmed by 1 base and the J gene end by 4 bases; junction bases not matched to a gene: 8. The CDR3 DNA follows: TGTGCCAGCAGTTTATTTTACCAGACTAGCGGATACAATGAGCAGTTCTTC. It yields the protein CASSLFYQTSGYNEQFF.

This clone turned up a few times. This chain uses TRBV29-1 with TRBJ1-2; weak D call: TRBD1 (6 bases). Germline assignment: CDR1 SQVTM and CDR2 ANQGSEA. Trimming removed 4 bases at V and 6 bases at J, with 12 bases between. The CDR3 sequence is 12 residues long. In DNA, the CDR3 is TGCAGCGTTGCCTTACAGGGCGATGGCTACACCTTC. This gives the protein CSVALQGDGYTF.